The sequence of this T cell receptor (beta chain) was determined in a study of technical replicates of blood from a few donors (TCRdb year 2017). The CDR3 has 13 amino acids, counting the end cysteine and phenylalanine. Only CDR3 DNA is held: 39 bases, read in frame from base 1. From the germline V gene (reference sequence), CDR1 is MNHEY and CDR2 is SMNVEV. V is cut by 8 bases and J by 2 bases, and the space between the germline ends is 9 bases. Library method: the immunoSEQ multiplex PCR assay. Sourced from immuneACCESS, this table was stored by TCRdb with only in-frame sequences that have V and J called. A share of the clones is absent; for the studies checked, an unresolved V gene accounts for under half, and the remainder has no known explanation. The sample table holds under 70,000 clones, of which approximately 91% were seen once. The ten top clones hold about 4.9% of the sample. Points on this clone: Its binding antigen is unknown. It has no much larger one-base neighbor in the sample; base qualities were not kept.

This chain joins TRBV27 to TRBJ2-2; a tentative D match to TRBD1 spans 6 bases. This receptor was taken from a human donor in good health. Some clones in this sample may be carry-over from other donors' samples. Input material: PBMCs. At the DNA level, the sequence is TGTGCCAGCCGAGGGGGAAACACCGGGGAGCTGTTTTTT. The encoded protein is CASRGGNTGELFF.